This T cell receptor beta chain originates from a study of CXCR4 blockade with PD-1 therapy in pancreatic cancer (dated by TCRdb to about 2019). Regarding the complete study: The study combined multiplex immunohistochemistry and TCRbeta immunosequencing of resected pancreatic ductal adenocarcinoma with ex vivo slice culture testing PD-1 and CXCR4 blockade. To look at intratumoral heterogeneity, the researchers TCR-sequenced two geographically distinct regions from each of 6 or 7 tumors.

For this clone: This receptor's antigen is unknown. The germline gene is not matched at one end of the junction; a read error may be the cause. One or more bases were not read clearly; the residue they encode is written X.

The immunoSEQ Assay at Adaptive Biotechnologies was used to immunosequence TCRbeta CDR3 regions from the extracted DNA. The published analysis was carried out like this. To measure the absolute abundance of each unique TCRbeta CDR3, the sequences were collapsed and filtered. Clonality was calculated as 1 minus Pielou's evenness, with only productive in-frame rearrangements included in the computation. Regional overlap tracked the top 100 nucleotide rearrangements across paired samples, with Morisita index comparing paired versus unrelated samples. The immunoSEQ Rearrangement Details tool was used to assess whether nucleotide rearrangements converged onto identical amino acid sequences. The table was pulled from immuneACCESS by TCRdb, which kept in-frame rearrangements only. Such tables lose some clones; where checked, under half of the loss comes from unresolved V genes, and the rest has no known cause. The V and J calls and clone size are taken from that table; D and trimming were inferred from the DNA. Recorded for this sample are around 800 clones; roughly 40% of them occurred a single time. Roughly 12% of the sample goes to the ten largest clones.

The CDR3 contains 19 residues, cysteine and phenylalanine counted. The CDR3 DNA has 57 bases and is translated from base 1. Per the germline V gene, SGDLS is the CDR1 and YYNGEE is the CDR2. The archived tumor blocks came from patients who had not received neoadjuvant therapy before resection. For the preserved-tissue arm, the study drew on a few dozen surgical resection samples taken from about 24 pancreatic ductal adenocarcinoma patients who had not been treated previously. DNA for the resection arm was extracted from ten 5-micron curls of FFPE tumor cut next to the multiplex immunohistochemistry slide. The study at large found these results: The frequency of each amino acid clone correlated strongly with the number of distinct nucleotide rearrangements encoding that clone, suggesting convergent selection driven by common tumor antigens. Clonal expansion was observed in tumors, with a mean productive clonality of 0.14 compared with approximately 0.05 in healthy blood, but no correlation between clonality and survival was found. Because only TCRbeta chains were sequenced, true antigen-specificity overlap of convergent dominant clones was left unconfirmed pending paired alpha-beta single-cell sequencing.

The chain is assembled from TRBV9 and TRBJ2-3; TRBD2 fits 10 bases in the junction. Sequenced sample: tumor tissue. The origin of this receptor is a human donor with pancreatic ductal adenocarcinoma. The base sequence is TGTGCCAGCAGCGTAGGGCTAGCGGGGGCCCCACCGAGCACARATACGCAGTATTTT. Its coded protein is CASSVGLAGAPPSTXTQYF.